Listed here is a single T cell receptor (beta chain). This CDR3 has 15 residues. The germline CDR1 and CDR2 sequences are SGHVS and FNYEAQ. Trimming took off 1 base at V and 2 bases at J, with 8 bases between the two ends. The data originate from a study of T cell responses to AZD1222 COVID-19 vaccine. The table came from immunoSEQ multiplex PCR; TCRdb's copy has only in-frame clones and leaves some out. The repertoire holds tens of thousands of clones, with around 90% as singletons. The TCR comes from an adult in good health. The V call is TRBV7-6, the J call TRBJ2-2, with D uncertain. The sequences come from peripheral blood, collected on day 0 of MenACWY control vaccination. The DNA for the CDR3 is TGTGCCAGCAGCTTAGGGGCGGCTAACACCGGGGAGCTGTTTTTT. Its protein product is CASSLGAANTGELFF. Filled out from reference TRBV7-6 and TRBJ2-2, the complete variable domain reads GAGVSQSPRYKVTKRGQDVALRCDPISGHVSLYWYRQALGQGPEFLTYFNYEAQQDKSGLPNDRFSAERPEGSISTLTIQRTEQRDSAMYRCASSLGAANTGELFFGEGSRLTVL.